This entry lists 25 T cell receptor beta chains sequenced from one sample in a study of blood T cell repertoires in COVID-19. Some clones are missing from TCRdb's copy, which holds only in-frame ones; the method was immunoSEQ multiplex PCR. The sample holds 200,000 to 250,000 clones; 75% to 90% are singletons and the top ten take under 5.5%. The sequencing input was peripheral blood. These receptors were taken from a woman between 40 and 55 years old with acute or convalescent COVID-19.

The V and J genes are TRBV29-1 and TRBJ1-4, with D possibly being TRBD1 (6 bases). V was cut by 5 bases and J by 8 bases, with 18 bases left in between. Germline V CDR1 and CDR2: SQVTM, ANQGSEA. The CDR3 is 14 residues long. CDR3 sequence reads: CSVINQGQGEKLFF. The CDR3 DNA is TGCAGCGTTATTAACCAGGGGCAAGGGGAAAAACTGTTTTTT.

For the CDR3, the DNA is TGTGCCAGCTCACCGTATCGGACAGAAGTCGGCTACACCTTC. It encodes CASSPYRTEVGYTF. The chain has TRBV18 and TRBJ1-2, with D perhaps matching TRBD1 (6 bases). The V gene's germline CDR1 is KGHSH and CDR2 LQKENI. The CDR3 consists of 14 residues. V gave up 3 bases and J gave up 8 bases, with 16 bases separating them.

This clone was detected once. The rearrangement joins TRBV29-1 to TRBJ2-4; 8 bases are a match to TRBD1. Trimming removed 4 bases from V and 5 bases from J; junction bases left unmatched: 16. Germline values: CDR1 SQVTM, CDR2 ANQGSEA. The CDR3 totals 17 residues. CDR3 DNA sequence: TGCAGCGTTGTTCCACGTTCGACAGGGGCCCTGGAAAACATTCAGTACTTC. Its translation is CSVVPRSTGALENIQYF.

DNA of the CDR3: TGTGCCAGCTCACCACTAGACAGTGAAAAACTGTTTTTT. Translating it yields CASSPLDSEKLFF. V and J are TRBV18 and TRBJ1-4; possibly TRBD1 for D (5 bases). The CDR3 runs to 13 residues. From germline, CDR1 is KGHSH and CDR2 LQKENI. V dropped 1 base and J dropped 7 bases, with 7 bases sitting between them. The complete variable domain, with remaining parts taken from reference TRBV18 and TRBJ1-4, reads NAGVMQNPRHLVRRRGQEARLRCSPMKGHSHVYWYRQLPEEGLKFMVYLQKENIIDESGMPKERFSAEFPKEGPSILRIQQVVRGDSAAYFCASSPLDSEKLFFGSGTQLSVL.

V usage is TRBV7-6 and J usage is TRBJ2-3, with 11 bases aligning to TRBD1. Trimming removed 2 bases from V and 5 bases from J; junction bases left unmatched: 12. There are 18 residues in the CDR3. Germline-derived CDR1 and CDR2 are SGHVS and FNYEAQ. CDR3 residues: CASSLWAEGQGAGDTQYF. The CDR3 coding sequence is TGTGCCAGCAGCTTATGGGCAGAAGGACAGGGGGCCGGAGATACGCAGTATTTT.

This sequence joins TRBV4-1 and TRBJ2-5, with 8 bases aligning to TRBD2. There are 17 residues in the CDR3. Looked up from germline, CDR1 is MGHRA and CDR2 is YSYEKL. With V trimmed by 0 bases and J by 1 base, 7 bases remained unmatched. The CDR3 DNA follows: TGCGCCAGCAGCCAAGATGGCAGCGGGGGCGCCCAAGAGACCCAGTACTTC. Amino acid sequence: CASSQDGSGGAQETQYF.

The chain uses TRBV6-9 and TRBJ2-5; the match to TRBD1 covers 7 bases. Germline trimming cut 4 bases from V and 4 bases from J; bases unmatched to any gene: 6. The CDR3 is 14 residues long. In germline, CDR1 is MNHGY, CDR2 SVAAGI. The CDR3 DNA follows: TGTGCCAGCAGTTCAGACAGGGCGGGAGAGACCCAGTACTTC. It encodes CASSSDRAGETQYF.

CDR3 amino acids: CASSLRHSTDTQYF. The CDR3 bases are TGTGCCAGCAGCTTGAGGCATAGCACAGATACGCAGTATTTT. J is TRBJ2-3 and V is TRBV7-2; no definite D call. Trimming took 3 bases from V and 0 from J, leaving 7 bases between them. The CDR3 is 14 residues long. Germline V CDR1 and CDR2: SGHTA, FQGNSA. The complete variable domain, with remaining parts taken from reference TRBV7-2 and TRBJ2-3, reads GAGVSQSPSNKVTEKGKDVELRCDPISGHTALYWYRQSLGQGLEFLIYFQGNSAPDKSGLPSDRFSAERTGGSVSTLTIQRTQQEDSAVYLCASSLRHSTDTQYFGPGTRLTVL.

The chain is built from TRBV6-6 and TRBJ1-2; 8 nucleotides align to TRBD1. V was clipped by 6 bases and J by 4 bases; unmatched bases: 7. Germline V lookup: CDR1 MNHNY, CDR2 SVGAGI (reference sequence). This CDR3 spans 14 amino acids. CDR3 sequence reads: CASRPPGQVYGYTF. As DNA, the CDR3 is TGTGCCAGCAGACCGCCGGGACAGGTCTATGGCTACACCTTC.

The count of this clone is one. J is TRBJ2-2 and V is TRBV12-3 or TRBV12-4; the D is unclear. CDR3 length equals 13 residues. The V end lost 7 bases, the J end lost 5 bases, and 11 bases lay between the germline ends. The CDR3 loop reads CASNLYLTGELFF. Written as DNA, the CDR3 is TGTGCCAGCAACCTGTACCTAACCGGGGAGCTGTTTTTT.

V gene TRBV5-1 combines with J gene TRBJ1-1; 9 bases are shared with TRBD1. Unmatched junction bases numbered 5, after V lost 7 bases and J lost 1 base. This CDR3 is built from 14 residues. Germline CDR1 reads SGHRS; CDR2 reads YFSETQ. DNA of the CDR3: TGCGCCAGCGGTCCGGGACAGGGGAACACTGAAGCTTTCTTT. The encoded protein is CASGPGQGNTEAFF.

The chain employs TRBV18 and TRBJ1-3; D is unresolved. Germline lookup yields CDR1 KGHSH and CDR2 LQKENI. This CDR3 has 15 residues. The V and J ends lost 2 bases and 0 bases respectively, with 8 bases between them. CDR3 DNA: TGTGCCAGCTCACCAAGACAAGGCTCTGGAAACACCATATATTTT. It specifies CASSPRQGSGNTIYF.

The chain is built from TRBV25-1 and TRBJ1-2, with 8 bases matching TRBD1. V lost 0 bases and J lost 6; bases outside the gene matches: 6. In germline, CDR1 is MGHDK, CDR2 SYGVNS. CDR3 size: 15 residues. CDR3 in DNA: TGTGCCAGCAGTGAATATGGGCAGGGGGCCGATGGCTACACCTTC. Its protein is CASSEYGQGADGYTF.

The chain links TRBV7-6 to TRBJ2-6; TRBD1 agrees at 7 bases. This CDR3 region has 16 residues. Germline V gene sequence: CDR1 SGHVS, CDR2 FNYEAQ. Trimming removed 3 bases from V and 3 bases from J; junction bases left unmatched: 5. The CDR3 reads CASSFEGAFGANVLTF. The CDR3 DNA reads TGTGCCAGCAGCTTCGAGGGGGCCTTTGGGGCCAACGTCCTGACTTTC. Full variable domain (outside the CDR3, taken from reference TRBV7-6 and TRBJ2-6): GAGVSQSPRYKVTKRGQDVALRCDPISGHVSLYWYRQALGQGPEFLTYFNYEAQQDKSGLPNDRFSAERPEGSISTLTIQRTEQRDSAMYRCASSFEGAFGANVLTFGAGSRLTVL.

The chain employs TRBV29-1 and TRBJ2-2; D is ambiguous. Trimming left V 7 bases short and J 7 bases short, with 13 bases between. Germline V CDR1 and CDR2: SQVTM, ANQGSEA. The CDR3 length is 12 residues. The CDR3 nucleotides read TGCAGCGCCTCACTACGCGGCGGGGAGCTGTTTTTT. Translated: CSASLRGGELFF.

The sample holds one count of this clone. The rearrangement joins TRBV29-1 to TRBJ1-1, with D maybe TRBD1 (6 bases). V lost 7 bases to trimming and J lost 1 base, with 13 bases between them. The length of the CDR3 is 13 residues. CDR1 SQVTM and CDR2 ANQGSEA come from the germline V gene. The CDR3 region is CSAAKGQNTEAFF. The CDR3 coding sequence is TGCAGCGCTGCAAAGGGACAGAACACTGAAGCTTTCTTT.

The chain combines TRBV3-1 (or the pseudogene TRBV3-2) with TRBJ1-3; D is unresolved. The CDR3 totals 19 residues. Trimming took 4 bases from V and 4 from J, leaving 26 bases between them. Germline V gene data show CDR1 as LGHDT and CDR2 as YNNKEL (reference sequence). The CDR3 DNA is TGTGCCAGCAGCCCGAGTCTCCTAGAGGGAGGAACGCGGGGAAACACCATATATTTT. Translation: CASSPSLLEGGTRGNTIYF.

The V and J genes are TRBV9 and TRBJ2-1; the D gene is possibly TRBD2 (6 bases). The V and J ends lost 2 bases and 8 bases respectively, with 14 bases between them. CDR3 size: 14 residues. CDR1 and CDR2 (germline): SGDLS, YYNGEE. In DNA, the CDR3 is TGTGCCAGCAGCGTCTCTGGGGGGTCGGATGAGCAGTTCTTC. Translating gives CASSVSGGSDEQFF.

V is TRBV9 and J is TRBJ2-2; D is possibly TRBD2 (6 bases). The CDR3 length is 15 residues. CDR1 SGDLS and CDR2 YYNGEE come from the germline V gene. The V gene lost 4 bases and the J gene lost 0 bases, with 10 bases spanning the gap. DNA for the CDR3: TGTGCCAGCAGCACCACGGGGGCGAACACCGGGGAGCTGTTTTTT. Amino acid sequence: CASSTTGANTGELFF. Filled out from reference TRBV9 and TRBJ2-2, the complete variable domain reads DSGVTQTPKHLITATGQRVTLRCSPRSGDLSVYWYQQSLDQGLQFLIQYYNGEERAKGNILERFSAQQFPDLHSELNLSSLELGDSALYFCASSTTGANTGELFFGEGSRLTVL.

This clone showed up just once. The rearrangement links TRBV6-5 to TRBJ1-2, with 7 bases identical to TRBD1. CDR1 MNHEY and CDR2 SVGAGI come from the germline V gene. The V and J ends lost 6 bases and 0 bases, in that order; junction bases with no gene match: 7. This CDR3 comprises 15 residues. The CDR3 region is CASRQRQGANYGYTF. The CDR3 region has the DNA TGTGCCAGCAGGCAGAGACAGGGTGCTAACTATGGCTACACCTTC.

The CDR3 coding sequence is TGTGCCAGCAGTTTCGGACAACTGAACACTGAAGCTTTCTTT. Translating it yields CASSFGQLNTEAFF. The gene calls are TRBV27 and TRBJ1-1; D perhaps matches TRBD1 (5 bases). Per the germline V gene, CDR1 is MNHEY and CDR2 is SMNVEV (reference sequence). The CDR3 totals 14 residues. Trimming removed 3 bases from V and 0 bases from J, with 8 bases in between.

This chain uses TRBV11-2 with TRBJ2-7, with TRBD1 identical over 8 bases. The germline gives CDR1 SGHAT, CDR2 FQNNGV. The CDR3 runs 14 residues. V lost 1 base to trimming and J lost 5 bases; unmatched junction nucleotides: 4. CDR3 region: CASSLGQGINEQYV. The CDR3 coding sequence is TGTGCCAGCAGCTTAGGACAGGGGATCAACGAGCAGTACGTC.

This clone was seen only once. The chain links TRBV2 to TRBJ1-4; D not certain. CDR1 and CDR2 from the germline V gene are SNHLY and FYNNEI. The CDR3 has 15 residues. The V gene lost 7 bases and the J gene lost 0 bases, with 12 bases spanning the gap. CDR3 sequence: CASTMRVATNEKLFF. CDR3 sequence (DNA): TGTGCCAGCACGATGCGGGTTGCAACTAATGAAAAACTGTTTTTT.

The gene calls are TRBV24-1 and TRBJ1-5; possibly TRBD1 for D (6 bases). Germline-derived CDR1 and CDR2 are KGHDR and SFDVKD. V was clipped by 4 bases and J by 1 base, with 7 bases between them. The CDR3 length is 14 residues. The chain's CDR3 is CATSEGTSNQPQHF. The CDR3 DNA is TGTGCCACCAGTGAGGGGACAAGCAATCAGCCCCAGCATTTT.

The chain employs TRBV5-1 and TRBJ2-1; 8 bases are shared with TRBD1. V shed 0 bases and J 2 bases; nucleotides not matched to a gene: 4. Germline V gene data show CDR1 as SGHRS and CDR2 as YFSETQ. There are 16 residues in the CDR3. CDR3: CASSLDGQGAYNEQFF. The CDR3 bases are TGCGCCAGCAGCTTGGACGGACAGGGAGCCTACAATGAGCAGTTCTTC.